These 23 T cell receptor beta chains were all obtained from the same sample, sequenced in a study of cytomegalovirus exposure and HLA in healthy donors. Generated by immunoSEQ multiplex PCR, the TCRdb table keeps only in-frame clones and is missing some. The repertoire holds about 260,000 clones, with roughly 91% as singletons. Input material: PBMCs. These receptor sequences come from a woman younger than 45 in good health and CMV-seronegative.

The chain carries TRBV12-5 and TRBJ1-3, with TRBD1 identical over 7 bases. Per the germline V gene, CDR1 is LGHNT and CDR2 is FRNRAP. The trim removed 5 bases at V and 0 bases at J, leaving 10 bases unmatched. This CDR3 has 17 residues. The CDR3 bases are TGTGCTAGTGGTCCCAACAGGGGCCTCAGCTCTGGAAACACCATATATTTT. This encodes CASGPNRGLSSGNTIYF.

The chain couples TRBV29-1 to TRBJ2-3; D is undetermined. V lost 7 bases and J 0 bases, leaving 5 bases between the germline ends. Germline V gene lookup returns CDR1 SQVTM and CDR2 ANQGSEA. This CDR3 has 11 amino acids. As DNA, the CDR3 is TGCAGCGCTAGAAGCACAGATACGCAGTATTTT. Amino acid sequence: CSARSTDTQYF.

For this clone: The sample has other DNA sequences that encode this CDR3 too. The chain links TRBV28 to TRBJ2-4, with a weak D call TRBD1 (6 bases). This CDR3 is 15 amino acids long. CDR1 is MDHEN and CDR2 is SYDVKM in the germline V gene. V gave up 1 base and J gave up 1 base, with 8 bases separating them. The CDR3 DNA follows: TGTGCCAGCAGTTTATTTCAGGGGGCCAAAAACATTCAGTACTTC. Protein: CASSLFQGAKNIQYF.

V and J are TRBV28 and TRBJ1-1; tentatively, D is TRBD1 (6 bases). V was clipped by 5 bases and J by 11 bases, with 18 bases between them. Germline values: CDR1 MDHEN, CDR2 SYDVKM. The CDR3 loop spans 13 amino acids. The CDR3 loop is CASSVRQVGSAFF. CDR3 bases: TGTGCCAGCAGTGTTAGACAGGTTGGCTCTGCTTTCTTT.

This sequence joins TRBV27 and TRBJ2-7, with TRBD1 identical over 9 bases. V gave up 2 bases and J gave up 4 bases; unmatched junction bases: 3. This CDR3 contains 14 residues. The V gene's germline CDR1 is MNHEY and CDR2 SMNVEV (reference sequence). The CDR3 region is CASSLGTGFYEQYF. The CDR3 bases are TGTGCCAGCAGTTTAGGGACAGGGTTTTACGAGCAGTACTTC.

The chain joins TRBV6-4 to TRBJ2-3; D might be TRBD1 (5 bases). The CDR3 has 14 residues. V lost 4 bases and J lost 2, with 10 bases in between. Germline assignment: CDR1 MRHNA and CDR2 SNTAGT. DNA of the CDR3: TGTGCCAGCAGTGTCTCAGGGATCACAGATACGCAGTATTTT. Translating it yields CASSVSGITDTQYF.

The chain uses TRBV5-1 and TRBJ2-1; D gene unclear. CDR1 is SGHRS and CDR2 is YFSETQ in the germline V gene. This CDR3 has 13 residues. Trimming took off 2 bases at V and 4 bases at J, with 7 bases between the two ends. Here the CDR3 DNA reads TGCGCCAGCAGCTTAACAAGTTACAATGAGCAGTTCTTC. Its protein is CASSLTSYNEQFF.

The chain joins TRBV5-1 to TRBJ2-6; no reliable D call. The CDR3 totals 15 residues. Germline V gene data show CDR1 as SGHRS and CDR2 as YFSETQ. The V gene lost 0 bases and the J gene lost 2 bases, with 6 bases spanning the gap. In DNA, the CDR3 is TGCGCCAGCAGCTTGGAGCCTACTGGGGCCAACGTCCTGACTTTC. Translating gives CASSLEPTGANVLTF.

The chain employs TRBV5-6 and TRBJ1-4; D is unresolved. The V end lost 1 base, the J end lost 0 bases, and 4 bases lay between the germline ends. This CDR3 is built from 14 residues. CDR1 is SGHDT, CDR2 YYEEEE, per germline. The CDR3 loop reads CASSLRSTNEKLFF. DNA for the CDR3: TGTGCCAGCAGCTTGCGGTCAACTAATGAAAAACTGTTTTTT.

The V and J genes are TRBV7-2 and TRBJ2-1, with D maybe TRBD1 (7 bases). V was cut by 4 bases and J by 6 bases, with 19 bases left in between. Germline values: CDR1 SGHTA, CDR2 FQGNSA. The CDR3 spans 16 residues. The CDR3 bases are TGTGCCAGCAGCTCGTCCGGGACCCAGGGGGGCAATGAGCAGTTCTTC. It codes for CASSSSGTQGGNEQFF. The whole variable domain, remainder taken from reference TRBV7-2 and TRBJ2-1, is GAGVSQSPSNKVTEKGKDVELRCDPISGHTALYWYRQSLGQGLEFLIYFQGNSAPDKSGLPSDRFSAERTGGSVSTLTIQRTQQEDSAVYLCASSSSGTQGGNEQFFGPGTRLTVL.

The chain uses TRBV5-4 and TRBJ1-2; D call uncertain. CDR1 and CDR2 from the germline V gene are SGHNT and YYREEE (reference sequence). V was shortened by 2 bases and J by 3 bases, with 14 bases between the two germline ends. There are 15 residues in the CDR3. The CDR3 sequence: CASSFGLGTDYGYTF. CDR3 sequence (DNA): TGTGCCAGCAGCTTCGGCCTGGGTACGGACTATGGCTACACCTTC.

The genes are TRBV4-3 and TRBJ2-7; D unclear. Germline V lookup: CDR1 LGHNA, CDR2 YSLEER. CDR3 size: 15 residues. With 0 bases removed from V and 0 bases from J, the gap between germline ends came to 9 bases. The DNA for the CDR3 is TGCGCCAGCAGCCAAGACCGTAGTGCCTCCTACGAGCAGTACTTC. It is translated as CASSQDRSASYEQYF.

The chain employs TRBV6-1 and TRBJ1-2; D gene uncertain. Per germline, CDR1 MNHNS and CDR2 SASEGT. The CDR3 contains 14 residues. The V and J ends lost 7 bases and 7 bases respectively, with 19 bases between them. The CDR3 DNA reads TGTGCCAGCATTCCAAGAACTGGCCCGGGTGGCTACACCTTC. It codes for CASIPRTGPGGYTF.

The chain has TRBV4-1 and TRBJ2-7, with a weak D call TRBD1 (6 bases). The CDR3 runs 14 residues. The V gene lost 4 bases and the J gene lost 2 bases, with 12 bases spanning the gap. Germline loops: CDR1 MGHRA, CDR2 YSYEKL. CDR3 DNA: TGCGCCAGCAGCCCCGGGACAATACCCTACGAGCAGTACTTC. Translated, it gives CASSPGTIPYEQYF.

The chain couples TRBV5-4 to TRBJ2-2, with TRBD1 matching over 7 bases. The germline CDR1 and CDR2 sequences are SGHNT and YYREEE (reference sequence). Trimming cost V 4 bases and J 8 bases; bases outside gene matches: 8. This CDR3 has 14 residues. CDR3 sequence reads: CASSVGQAPGELFF. The CDR3 bases are TGTGCCAGCAGCGTCGGACAGGCCCCAGGGGAGCTGTTTTTT.

V is TRBV4-3 and J is TRBJ2-7; 9 bases fit TRBD1. The V segment lost 2 bases and the J segment 4 bases; nucleotides outside the gene matches: 3. The CDR3 has 14 amino acids. Germline CDR1 and CDR2: LGHNA and YSLEER. In DNA, the CDR3 is TGCGCCAGCAGCCAACAGACAGGGGGGTACGAGCAGTACTTC. Amino acids: CASSQQTGGYEQYF.

The chain has TRBV6-6 and TRBJ2-2; D remains unclear. The germline V and J ends were trimmed by 4 bases and 3 bases, with 12 bases remaining between them. This CDR3 spans 15 amino acids. Germline V gene data show CDR1 as MNHNY and CDR2 as SVGAGI (reference sequence). The chain's CDR3 is CASSSHVDYTGELFF. DNA of the CDR3: TGTGCCAGCAGTTCCCACGTTGACTACACCGGGGAGCTGTTTTTT.

The V and J genes are TRBV7-2 and TRBJ2-1; 11 nucleotides match TRBD2. CDR3 size: 18 residues. V lost 0 bases and J lost 3; bases outside the gene matches: 7. The germline gives CDR1 SGHTA, CDR2 FQGNSA. The CDR3, as DNA: TGTGCCAGCAGCTTAGCGCTAGCGGGAGGCCTGGACTACAATGAGCAGTTCTTC. Amino acid sequence: CASSLALAGGLDYNEQFF.

CDR3: CASGTGVWGNQPQHF. In DNA, the CDR3 is TGTGCCAGCGGGACAGGGGTTTGGGGCAATCAGCCCCAGCATTTT. The genes are TRBV27 and TRBJ1-5; 10 nucleotides align to TRBD1. The V gene's germline CDR1 is MNHEY and CDR2 SMNVEV (reference sequence). The CDR3 has 15 residues. V shed 8 bases, J shed 2 bases, and the junction held 6 bases outside the gene matches.

The V call is TRBV14, the J call TRBJ2-3; the D gene is possibly TRBD2 (5 bases). Germline-derived CDR1 and CDR2 are SGHDN and FVKESK. The CDR3 is 15 residues long. Trimming stripped 1 base from V and 0 bases from J, with 8 bases between. CDR3 in amino acids: CASSQVAGSTDTQYF. In DNA, the CDR3 is TGTGCCAGCAGCCAAGTGGCGGGCAGCACAGATACGCAGTATTTT.

The rearrangement uses TRBV5-1 and TRBJ1-2; D perhaps matches TRBD1 (5 bases). From germline, CDR1 is SGHRS and CDR2 YFSETQ. Trimming cost V 0 bases and J 6 bases, with 12 bases left between them. This CDR3 contains 14 residues. The CDR3 loop is CASSLGTGNDGYTF. The DNA of the CDR3 is TGCGCCAGCAGCTTGGGTACAGGCAATGATGGCTACACCTTC. Supplemented by reference TRBV5-1 and TRBJ1-2, the full variable domain reads KAGVTQTPRYLIKTRGQQVTLSCSPISGHRSVSWYQQTPGQGLQFLFEYFSETQRNKGNFPGRFSGRQFSNSRSEMNVSTLELGDSALYLCASSLGTGNDGYTFGSGTRLTVV.

Concerning this clone itself: At one of its ends the junction is not consistent with the germline gene, which may arise from a read error. The V gene is TRBV18, the J gene TRBJ1-5, with 8 positions matching TRBD1. The CDR3 loop spans 18 amino acids. Germline V CDR1 and CDR2: KGHSH, LQKENI. The CDR3 sequence is CANSGGQGNRKDNQPQHF. In DNA, the CDR3 is TGTGCCAACTCAGGAGGACAGGGTAACCGTAAAGATAATCAGCCCCAGCATTTT. Using reference TRBV18 and TRBJ1-5 for the parts outside the CDR3, the full variable domain is NAGVMQNPRHLVRRRGQEARLRCSPMKGHSHVYWYRQLPEEGLKFMVYLQKENIIDESGMPKERFSAEFPKEGPSILRIQQVVRGDSAAYFCANSGGQGNRKDNQPQHFGDGTRLSIL.

The rearrangement joins TRBV5-8 to TRBJ2-7; 9 positions match TRBD1. CDR3 length: 17 amino acids. CDR1 is SGHTS and CDR2 is YDEGEE in the germline V gene. J was trimmed by 1 base and V by 5 bases; bases with no gene match: 13. The CDR3 here is CASRFGTGPRSSYEQYF. The CDR3 nucleotides are TGTGCCAGCAGGTTCGGGACAGGGCCCCGATCATCCTACGAGCAGTACTTC.